The 9 T cell receptor beta chains reported below all come from one sample, sequenced in a study of OX40 agonist ivuxolimab in advanced cancers. The data were produced by immunoSEQ multiplex PCR, yet TCRdb's version contains in-frame clones alone and is incomplete. The sample lists approximately 71,000 clones, roughly four fifths occurring once. The specimen was CD4+ or CD8+ T cells sorted from blood, collected in a trial of the OX40 agonist ivuxolimab. All receptors derive from an adult with an advanced solid tumor such as melanoma, head and neck, liver or kidney cancer.

This sequence joins TRBV7-9 and TRBJ2-3; tentatively, D is TRBD1 (6 bases). CDR1 and CDR2 from the germline V gene are SEHNR and FQNEAQ (reference sequence). The CDR3 runs to 15 residues. The ends were cut back, 5 bases at V and 6 bases at J, with 18 bases in the middle. CDR3 protein: CASSTVAGAIDTQYF. The CDR3 nucleotides read TGTGCCAGCAGCACTGTAGCAGGGGCGATTGATACGCAGTATTTT.

A few counts support this clone. The chain employs TRBV28 and TRBJ1-2, with TRBD1 matching over 10 bases. CDR1 and CDR2 (germline): MDHEN, SYDVKM. The CDR3 has 15 residues. Trimming at V came to 4 bases and at J to 7 bases, leaving 9 bases not matched to a gene. The CDR3 here is CASSSDRGSVVGYTF. DNA of the CDR3: TGTGCCAGCAGTTCGGACAGGGGGTCTGTTGTTGGCTACACCTTC.

V gene TRBV10-3 combines with J gene TRBJ2-2; D possibly matches TRBD1 or TRBD2 (5 bases each). The germline V and J ends were trimmed by 4 bases and 0 bases, with 9 bases remaining between them. The CDR3 is 15 amino acids. Germline values: CDR1 ENHRY, CDR2 SYGVKD. CDR3 sequence (DNA): TGTGCCATCAGTGCCGGGACGGCGAACACCGGGGAGCTGTTTTTT. It is translated as CAISAGTANTGELFF.

The V call is TRBV9, the J call TRBJ1-3, with TRBD1 matching 7 bases. CDR1 and CDR2 from the germline V gene are SGDLS and YYNGEE. J was trimmed by 0 bases and V by 4 bases; bases with no gene match: 7. CDR3 length: 16 amino acids. CDR3 in DNA: TGTGCCAGCAGCCCCAGGACAGGCCTCTCTGGAAACACCATATATTTT. Protein: CASSPRTGLSGNTIYF.

This chain uses TRBV4-2 with TRBJ2-1; no reliable D call. The CDR3 consists of 16 residues. With 4 bases removed from V and 6 bases from J, the gap between germline ends came to 19 bases. Germline V lookup: CDR1 LGHNA, CDR2 YNFKEQ. The CDR3 protein is CASSPSISQAPNEQFF. The CDR3 DNA sequence: TGTGCCAGCAGCCCTTCCATCTCTCAGGCTCCCAATGAGCAGTTCTTC.

This clone was recorded once. This chain uses TRBV28 with TRBJ1-1; D gene unclear. Deletions cut 9 bases from V and 0 bases from J, with 5 bases between. The CDR3 consists of 11 residues. From germline, CDR1 is MDHEN and CDR2 SYDVKM. Here the CDR3 DNA reads TGTGCCAGTGGGTTGAACACTGAAGCTTTCTTT. Encoded protein: CASGLNTEAFF.

Written as DNA, the CDR3 is TGTGCCAGCAGTTTATCTCGGGTCAAGGGACTGTTCGCCGGGGAGCTGTTTTTT. Residues: CASSLSRVKGLFAGELFF. This chain joins TRBV28 and TRBJ2-2, with D possibly TRBD2 on 6 matching bases. Between the trimmed V and J ends, which lost 1 base and 6 bases, there was a span of 21 bases. CDR3 length: 18 residues. Germline V gives CDR1 MDHEN, CDR2 SYDVKM.

This clone came up a few times. V usage is TRBV9 and J usage is TRBJ1-3, with TRBD1 matching over 10 bases. Germline CDR1 reads SGDLS; CDR2 reads YYNGEE. The ends lost 1 base at V and 4 bases at J; junction bases unmatched: 8. This CDR3 is built from 17 residues. The CDR3 bases are TGTGCCAGCAGCGTAATGGGACAGGGGAACTCAGGAAACACCATATATTTT. Translating gives CASSVMGQGNSGNTIYF.

This sequence joins TRBV20-1 and TRBJ1-1; D gene unclear. Trimming stripped 6 bases from V and 6 bases from J, with 8 bases between. Per germline, CDR1 DFQATT and CDR2 SNEGSKA (reference sequence). CDR3 length: 10 amino acids. The CDR3 is CSASRPEAFF. CDR3 coding DNA: TGCAGTGCGTCTCGTCCTGAAGCTTTCTTT.